One sample yielded the 27 T cell receptor beta chains listed below, sequenced in a study of somatic mutations in cytotoxic T cells in rheumatoid arthritis. Assay: immunoSEQ multiplex PCR; the TCRdb copy retains only in-frame clones and omits some. The sample consists of about 19,000 clones, 86% of them appearing once. Sequenced material: CD8+ T cells sorted from blood. Receptors were obtained from a middle-aged man in good health.

This chain connects TRBV5-5 to TRBJ1-2; no definite D call. The V end lost 0 bases, the J end lost 5 bases, and 14 bases lay between the germline ends. Germline CDR1 reads SGHKS; CDR2 reads YYEKEE (reference sequence). The CDR3 has 15 residues. The CDR3 here is CASSLEFRPGYGYTF. CDR3 sequence (DNA): TGTGCCAGCAGCTTGGAGTTTAGGCCGGGATATGGCTACACCTTC.

The chain uses TRBV4-1 and TRBJ1-4, with 8 bases that match TRBD1. The V gene's germline CDR1 is MGHRA and CDR2 YSYEKL. The CDR3 sequence is 14 residues long. V gave up 4 bases and J gave up 5 bases; unmatched junction bases: 3. The CDR3 loop reads CASSPNRGNEKLFF. The DNA for the CDR3 is TGCGCCAGCAGCCCTAACAGGGGGAATGAAAAACTGTTTTTT.

This sequence joins TRBV18 and TRBJ2-7, with D hard to call. CDR3 length: 13 residues. V shed 6 bases and J shed 9 bases, with 18 bases lying between them. Germline lookup yields CDR1 KGHSH and CDR2 LQKENI. CDR3 region: CASSDESPRMQYF. DNA of the CDR3: TGTGCCAGCTCGGACGAATCTCCTAGAATGCAGTACTTC.

A single count supports this clone. The chain recombines TRBV28 with TRBJ2-6, with D possibly TRBD2 on 5 matching bases. The CDR3 is 14 residues long. The germline CDR1 and CDR2 sequences are MDHEN and SYDVKM. Deletions cut 6 bases from V and 1 base from J, with 7 bases between. The CDR3 region has the DNA TGTGCCAGCAGAGGAGGTTCTGGGGCCAACGTCCTGACTTTC. Translated: CASRGGSGANVLTF.

CDR3: CASSSLKWDRGNEKLFF. The CDR3, as DNA: TGTGCCAGCAGTTCCTTAAAGTGGGACAGGGGAAATGAAAAACTGTTTTTT. V is TRBV28 and J is TRBJ1-4; 10 nucleotides line up with TRBD1. With 4 bases clipped from V and 5 bases from J, the junction kept 10 bases outside the gene matches. The CDR3 has 17 residues. Germline V gene lookup returns CDR1 MDHEN and CDR2 SYDVKM.

The rearrangement joins TRBV7-2 to TRBJ2-7, with TRBD2 as a possible D gene (5 bases). V shed 4 bases and J shed 0 bases, with 13 bases lying between them. The CDR3 contains 15 residues. Germline V gene lookup returns CDR1 SGHTA and CDR2 FQGNSA. The CDR3 DNA follows: TGTGCCAGCAGCTACGCTAGCTTGAGCTCCTACGAGCAGTACTTC. It codes for CASSYASLSSYEQYF. Combining the CDR3 with reference TRBV7-2 and TRBJ2-7 gives the whole variable domain GAGVSQSPSNKVTEKGKDVELRCDPISGHTALYWYRQSLGQGLEFLIYFQGNSAPDKSGLPSDRFSAERTGGSVSTLTIQRTQQEDSAVYLCASSYASLSSYEQYFGPGTRLTVT.

V usage is TRBV7-2 and J usage is TRBJ1-5, with 8 bases matching TRBD1. There are 16 residues in the CDR3. The germline V gene has CDR1 SGHTA and CDR2 FQGNSA. With 7 bases clipped from V and 2 bases from J, the junction kept 10 bases outside the gene matches. Here the CDR3 reads CASNRDRTLGNQPQHF. DNA of the CDR3: TGTGCCAGCAACCGGGACAGGACACTGGGCAATCAGCCCCAGCATTTT.

As for this clone: An end of the junction does not agree with germline; a read error may underlie this. This rearrangement joins TRBV27 to TRBJ1-2; D not certain. This CDR3 is 13 amino acids long. Germline V gene sequence: CDR1 MNHEY, CDR2 SMNVEV (reference sequence). CDR3 nucleotide sequence: TGTGCCAGCAGAACCGCCGGCCTCTATAGCTACACCTTC. Encoded protein: CASRTAGLYSYTF.

The V and J genes are TRBV5-4 and TRBJ2-7; 9 nucleotides agree with TRBD1. This CDR3 has 12 residues. The J segment lost 5 bases and the V segment lost 4 bases, leaving 1 base of the junction unmatched. Germline CDR1 SGHNT, CDR2 YYREEE (reference sequence). DNA of the CDR3: TGTGCCAGCAGCCGGACAGGGGACGAGCAGTACTTC. Residues: CASSRTGDEQYF.

This chain connects TRBV19 to TRBJ1-6, with TRBD1 identical over 7 bases. Germline V gene sequence: CDR1 LNHDA, CDR2 SQIVND (reference sequence). The CDR3 is made up of 15 amino acids. V lost 5 bases, J lost 10 bases, and 11 bases stayed unmatched. The DNA of the CDR3 is TGTGCCAGTAGTCCTTGGGGGGACAGACGGTCACCCCTCCACTTT. Encoded protein: CASSPWGDRRSPLHF.

The table lists this clone with a count of one. V gene TRBV7-6 combines with J gene TRBJ2-1; D gene ambiguous. Germline lookup yields CDR1 SGHVS and CDR2 FNYEAQ. The V and J ends lost 4 bases and 4 bases respectively, with 23 bases between them. The CDR3 loop spans 18 amino acids. The CDR3 nucleotides are TGTGCCAGCAGCTCCTATCCGGCCCGGAGACTTCTGTACAATGAGCAGTTCTTC. It codes for CASSSYPARRLLYNEQFF.

This clone was picked up a small number of times. The genes are TRBV27 and TRBJ2-7; D perhaps matches TRBD1 (6 bases). The CDR3 loop spans 14 amino acids. Germline V CDR1 and CDR2: MNHEY, SMNVEV (reference sequence). V lost 3 bases, J lost 6 bases, and 15 bases lay in between. This CDR3 is CASSFTGPRFEQYF. The CDR3 DNA follows: TGTGCCAGCAGTTTTACAGGGCCCAGGTTCGAGCAGTACTTC.

The chain carries TRBV5-1 and TRBJ2-1, with D unclear. Germline V gene lookup returns CDR1 SGHRS and CDR2 YFSETQ. The CDR3 has 12 amino acids. V lost 4 bases and J lost 9, with 11 bases in between. DNA for the CDR3: TGCGCCAGCAGCGGCCAGGTCGGTGAGCAGTTCTTC. Translated: CASSGQVGEQFF.

The chain recombines TRBV11-3 with TRBJ2-3; D remains unclear. Trimming took 1 base from V and 6 from J, leaving 11 bases between them. Germline V CDR1 and CDR2: SGHNT, YENEEA. The CDR3 has 14 residues. CDR3 in DNA: TGTGCCAGCAGCTTAGGAACTGAAAGGGATACGCAGTATTTT. It codes for CASSLGTERDTQYF.

The chain employs TRBV4-1 and TRBJ1-2; 9 bases agree with TRBD1. With V trimmed by 4 bases and J by 6 bases, 9 bases remained unmatched. Germline assignment: CDR1 MGHRA and CDR2 YSYEKL. The CDR3 sequence is 15 residues long. DNA of the CDR3: TGCGCCAGCAGCCTACGGGACAGGGTAGTTGATGGCTACACCTTC. As protein: CASSLRDRVVDGYTF.

The gene calls are TRBV27 and TRBJ1-5; a weak D match, TRBD1 (6 bases). Trimming pared 8 bases from V and 4 bases from J, leaving 12 bases between. The CDR3 contains 13 residues. Germline V gives CDR1 MNHEY, CDR2 SMNVEV (reference sequence). In nucleotides, the CDR3 is TGTGCCAGCGGACACAGGGAGAATCAGCCCCAGCATTTT. Its protein product is CASGHRENQPQHF.

The rearrangement joins TRBV19 to TRBJ2-7; possible D gene TRBD1, 5 bases. The CDR3 extends over 13 amino acids. Trimming stripped 4 bases from V and 5 bases from J, with 12 bases between. CDR1 and CDR2 from the germline V gene are LNHDA and SQIVND (reference sequence). The CDR3: CASSSGRVNEQYF. DNA for the CDR3: TGTGCCAGTAGTAGTGGCAGGGTGAACGAGCAGTACTTC.

This chain links TRBV14 with TRBJ2-5; D not certain. The CDR3 is made up of 12 amino acids. V gave up 0 bases and J gave up 5 bases, with 4 bases separating them. CDR1 and CDR2 (germline): SGHDN, FVKESK. The CDR3 DNA reads TGTGCCAGCAGCCAAGATGAGGAGACCCAGTACTTC. It is translated as CASSQDEETQYF.

The chain is built from TRBV27 and TRBJ1-5, with a possible D match to TRBD1 (5 bases). Germline lookup yields CDR1 MNHEY and CDR2 SMNVEV (reference sequence). The V and J ends lost 4 bases and 3 bases respectively, with 10 bases between them. The CDR3 spans 14 residues. CDR3 residues: CASSSSGPNQPQHF. CDR3 DNA: TGTGCCAGCAGTTCGTCAGGGCCCAATCAGCCCCAGCATTTT.

This chain uses TRBV28 with TRBJ2-1, with 12 bases aligning to TRBD2. Germline V lookup: CDR1 MDHEN, CDR2 SYDVKM. Losses at the gene ends were 6 bases for V and 0 bases for J; bases not matched to a gene: 9. This CDR3 contains 18 residues. CDR3 region: CASSLRTSGDSSYNEQFF. The CDR3 region has the DNA TGTGCCAGCAGCCTCCGGACTAGCGGGGATAGCTCCTACAATGAGCAGTTCTTC.

This clone has just one count. The chain has TRBV28 and TRBJ2-7, with 11 bases aligning to TRBD2. The CDR3 runs 14 residues. Germline values: CDR1 MDHEN, CDR2 SYDVKM. The J segment lost 3 bases and the V segment lost 6 bases, leaving 4 bases of the junction unmatched. The DNA for the CDR3 is TGTGCCAGCAGCCTGACTAGCGGGAACTACGAGCAGTACTTC. It specifies CASSLTSGNYEQYF.

This chain connects TRBV6-4 to TRBJ2-3; D gene ambiguous. Deletions cut 2 bases from V and 0 bases from J, with 6 bases between. The CDR3 is 14 residues long. Germline CDR1 MRHNA, CDR2 SNTAGT. Written as DNA, the CDR3 is TGTGCCAGCAGTGACGGCGACAGCACAGATACGCAGTATTTT. It codes for CASSDGDSTDTQYF.

The chain is built from TRBV15 and TRBJ2-3; 7 nucleotides line up with TRBD1. Per germline, CDR1 LNHNV and CDR2 YYDKDF (reference sequence). J gave up 2 bases and V 8 bases, and 4 bases lay outside the gene matches. The CDR3 is 13 amino acids. This chain's CDR3 is CATGTEFTDTQYF. The DNA for the CDR3 is TGTGCCACCGGGACAGAATTCACAGATACGCAGTATTTT. The full variable domain, completed using reference TRBV15 and TRBJ2-3, is DAMVIQNPRYQVTQFGKPVTLSCSQTLNHNVMYWYQQKSSQAPKLLFHYYDKDFNNEADTPDNFQSRRPNTSFCFLDIRSPGLGDTAMYLCATGTEFTDTQYFGPGTRLTVL.

The DNA for the CDR3 is TGTGCCAGCAGTTGGGGCGTAGGGACGGATGGCTACACCTTC. Its translation: CASSWGVGTDGYTF. The chain recombines TRBV28 with TRBJ1-2; D is perhaps TRBD1 (5 bases). The CDR3 consists of 14 residues. The V gene lost 4 bases and the J gene lost 6 bases, with 15 bases spanning the gap. Germline lookup yields CDR1 MDHEN and CDR2 SYDVKM.

This chain links TRBV6-4 with TRBJ2-1; 8 bases align to TRBD2. The CDR3 consists of 14 residues. The V segment lost 3 bases and the J segment 10 bases; nucleotides outside the gene matches: 8. In germline, CDR1 is MRHNA, CDR2 SNTAGT. CDR3 nucleotides: TGTGCCAGCAGTGAATCAAGCGGGAGAGACGAGCAGTTCTTC. As protein: CASSESSGRDEQFF.

This clone was seen only once. The chain uses TRBV13 and TRBJ2-7, with 7 bases matching TRBD2. Germline CDR1 and CDR2: PRHDT and FYEKMQ (reference sequence). The CDR3 length is 15 residues. V was clipped by 1 base and J by 6 bases; unmatched bases: 9. The CDR3 region has the DNA TGTGCCAGCAGCTTAGAGAGAGGGAGGGTTGGCGAGCAGTACTTC. Translation: CASSLERGRVGEQYF.

The chain carries TRBV28 and TRBJ2-2; TRBD1 matches 8 bases. The CDR3 runs 20 residues. With V trimmed by 3 bases and J by 6 bases, 21 bases remained unmatched. The V gene's germline CDR1 is MDHEN and CDR2 SYDVKM. DNA for the CDR3: TGTGCCAGCAGTTTTCCGGGACAGGATAACCGCCGAGACCCGTCCGGGGAGCTGTTTTTT. This sequence encodes CASSFPGQDNRRDPSGELFF.